A single sample gave rise to the 16 T cell receptor beta chains below, sequenced in a study of molecular identifiers for immune sequencing clone quantification. Using its own MiXCR run on the PCR reads, TCRdb lists one record per CDR3 protein. The table has 400,000 to 600,000 distinct CDR3 sequences, 20% to 25% seen once. The sequenced sample was naive CD8+ T cells from blood, with Jurkat cell RNA spiked in. Sample subset: FACS-sorted CD8+CD4-CCR7+CD45RA+ naive T cells. The receptors stem from a human donor in good health. Some libraries in this study had Jurkat cell RNA spiked in.

This clonotype showed up many times. CDR3 amino acids: CAWDRAGGRDTQYF. DNA for the CDR3: TGTGCCTGGGACAGAGCGGGAGGGCGTGATACGCAGTATTTT. This rearrangement joins TRBV30 to TRBJ2-3; 10 bases map to TRBD2. The germline gives CDR1 GTSNPN, CDR2 SVGIG (reference sequence). The ends lost 5 bases at V and 6 bases at J; junction bases unmatched: 8. The CDR3 loop spans 14 amino acids.

This clonotype came up many times. The CDR3 reads CASSLTQGYGQPQHF. The CDR3 bases are TGTGCCAGCAGCCTAACCCAGGGGTATGGACAGCCCCAGCATTTT. This sequence joins TRBV12-3 or TRBV12-4 and TRBJ1-5; a weak D match, TRBD1 (6 bases). The ends were cut back, 6 bases at V and 7 bases at J, with 19 bases in the middle. The CDR3 length is 15 residues.

V is TRBV4-1 and J is TRBJ1-5; TRBD1 might be the D (5 bases). Germline CDR1 MGHRA, CDR2 YSYEKL. V lost 1 base to trimming and J lost 9 bases, with 16 bases between them. There are 15 residues in the CDR3. The CDR3 DNA is TGCGCCAGCAGCCAAGGGATGGGGGACTCTGCGCCCCAGCATTTT. Translated: CASSQGMGDSAPQHF.

The genes are TRBV6-2 or TRBV6-3 and TRBJ1-1, with TRBD1 identical over 8 bases. This CDR3 spans 13 amino acids. Germline-derived CDR1 and CDR2 are MNHEY and SVGEGT. V shed 4 bases and J 8 bases; nucleotides not matched to a gene: 6. The CDR3 is CASSSRDRSEAFF. The CDR3 DNA follows: TGTGCCAGCAGTTCCCGGGACAGGTCGGAAGCTTTCTTT.

This clonotype came up many times. This rearrangement joins TRBV5-4 to TRBJ2-3, with 9 positions matching TRBD1. CDR1 and CDR2 (germline): SGHNT, YYREEE (reference sequence). CDR3 length equals 15 residues. J lost 5 bases, V lost 3 bases, and 7 bases had no gene match. This CDR3 reads CASSWGQGGEDTQYF. CDR3 sequence (DNA): TGTGCCAGCAGCTGGGGACAGGGCGGGGAAGATACGCAGTATTTT.

This chain connects TRBV14 to TRBJ2-7; no firm D call. The V end lost 2 bases, the J end lost 3 bases, and 11 bases lay between the germline ends. CDR1 and CDR2 (germline): SGHDN, FVKESK. The CDR3 is made up of 14 amino acids. The CDR3 protein is CASSQHSWDYEQYF. CDR3 DNA sequence: TGTGCCAGCAGCCAACACAGTTGGGACTACGAGCAGTACTTC.

Comments on this clonotype: It may be a read error: a sequence one base away is much more abundant. The V gene is TRBV30, the J gene TRBJ2-7; TRBD2 matches 7 bases. J was trimmed by 5 bases and V by 5 bases; bases with no gene match: 9. The CDR3 loop spans 13 amino acids. Germline CDR1 and CDR2: GTSNPN and SVGIG (reference sequence). CDR3 sequence reads: CAWRLPRGDEQYF. The CDR3 DNA is TGTGCCTGGCGTTTACCTCGGGGGGACGAGCAGTACTTC.

The V gene is TRBV9, the J gene TRBJ2-5; 13 nucleotides line up with TRBD2. Trimming cost V 3 bases and J 3 bases; bases outside gene matches: 20. The CDR3 is 21 residues long. Germline values: CDR1 SGDLS, CDR2 YYNGEE. The CDR3 loop reads CASSDDLEAPGTSGEKETQYF. In DNA form, the CDR3 reads TGTGCCAGCAGCGATGACCTCGAAGCCCCGGGGACTAGCGGGGAGAAAGAGACCCAGTACTTC.

Turning to this clonotype: Its ends do not fully match the called genes, so a read error is possible. The genes are TRBV6-2 or TRBV6-3 and TRBJ1-5, with D tentatively TRBD1 (5 bases). CDR1 MNHEY and CDR2 SVGEGT come from the germline V gene. The CDR3 totals 15 residues. The CDR3 DNA reads TGTGCCAGCAGTCACTCGGGGGTGGGCAATCAGCCCCAGCATTTT. Translation: CASSHSGVGNQPQHF.

As concerns this clonotype: A much more abundant neighbour one base away suggests this may be a read error. The chain uses TRBV20-1 and TRBJ2-7; possibly TRBD1 for D (5 bases). Germline V gene lookup returns CDR1 DFQATT and CDR2 SNEGSKA (reference sequence). The CDR3 sequence is 15 residues long. In nucleotides, the CDR3 is TGCAGTGCTAGAGATGACAGTCGCCCGTCGGATGAGCAGCACTTC. It translates to CSARDDSRPSDEQHF.

This clonotype came up a few times. The chain employs TRBV27 and TRBJ2-1; D may be TRBD2 (6 bases). Trimming left V 11 bases short and J 1 base short, with 15 bases between. The germline gives CDR1 MNHEY, CDR2 SMNVEV (reference sequence). This CDR3 is 14 amino acids long. Here the CDR3 DNA reads TGTGCCTCATCAGCGACTAGTTCCTACAATGAGCAGTTCTTC. Translated, it gives CASSATSSYNEQFF.

This clonotype was recorded many times. The chain has TRBV4-3 and TRBJ1-5, with D uncertain. The CDR3 spans 15 residues. Germline assignment: CDR1 LGHNA and CDR2 YSLEER. Trimming removed 1 base at V and 1 base at J, with 8 bases between. The CDR3 DNA reads TGCGCCAGCAGCCAAGGGGCGGTGAGCAATCAGCCCCAGCATTTT. It yields the protein CASSQGAVSNQPQHF.

This clonotype has only a few counts. The chain employs TRBV10-2 and TRBJ1-2, with D perhaps matching TRBD1 (6 bases). V lost 4 bases to trimming and J lost 7 bases, with 16 bases between them. The germline gives CDR1 WSHSY, CDR2 SAAADI. CDR3 size: 14 residues. The CDR3 is CASSVGHGESGYTF. The DNA of the CDR3 is TGCGCCAGCAGTGTGGGACATGGCGAAAGTGGCTACACCTTC.

This clonotype was picked up many times. The rearrangement links TRBV29-1 to TRBJ1-1; D gene uncertain. Trimming cost V 4 bases and J 0 bases, with 3 bases left between them. The CDR3 runs 11 residues. The germline CDR1 and CDR2 sequences are SQVTM and ANQGSEA. CDR3: CSVVVNTEAFF. In DNA form, the CDR3 reads TGCAGCGTTGTTGTGAACACTGAAGCTTTCTTT.

The genes are TRBV2 and TRBJ1-1; the D is unclear. V was clipped by 8 bases and J by 1 base, with 11 bases between them. CDR1 is SNHLY and CDR2 is FYNNEI in the germline V gene. CDR3 size: 13 residues. The CDR3: CASRGPGNTEAFF. DNA of the CDR3: TGTGCCAGCCGAGGTCCGGGGAACACTGAAGCTTTCTTT.

The sample holds many counts of this clonotype. CDR3 DNA sequence: TGCGCCAGCAGCCAAGATTGGAACACTGAAGCTTTCTTT. It encodes CASSQDWNTEAFF. This chain links TRBV4-3 with TRBJ1-1; no reliable D call. CDR3 length equals 13 residues. The germline V gene encodes CDR1 LGHNA and CDR2 YSLEER. The germline V and J ends were trimmed by 0 bases and 1 base, with 3 bases remaining between them.